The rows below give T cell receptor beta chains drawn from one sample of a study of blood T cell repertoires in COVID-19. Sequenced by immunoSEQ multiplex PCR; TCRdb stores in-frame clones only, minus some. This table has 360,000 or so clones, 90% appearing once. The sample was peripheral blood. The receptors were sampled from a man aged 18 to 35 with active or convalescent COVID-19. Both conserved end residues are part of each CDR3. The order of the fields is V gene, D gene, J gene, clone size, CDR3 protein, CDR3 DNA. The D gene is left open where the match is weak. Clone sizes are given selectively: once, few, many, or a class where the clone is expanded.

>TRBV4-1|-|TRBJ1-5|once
CASSQDPGDGSNQPQHF
TGCGCCAGCAGCCAAGATCCAGGGGACGGAAGCAATCAGCCCCAGCATTTT
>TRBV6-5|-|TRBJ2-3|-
CASSRTTTSATQYF
TGTGCCAGCAGTCGCACGACTACTTCCGCTACGCAGTATTTT
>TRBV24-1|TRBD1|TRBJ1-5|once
CATGQEGQPQHF
TGTGCCACCGGACAGGAGGGTCAGCCCCAGCATTTT
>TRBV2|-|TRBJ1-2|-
CASRVGANYGYTF
TGTGCCAGCAGGGTGGGAGCTAACTATGGCTACACCTTC
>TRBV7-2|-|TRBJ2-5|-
CASTRGSSETQYF
TGTGCCAGCACTCGAGGGAGTTCGGAGACCCAGTACTTC
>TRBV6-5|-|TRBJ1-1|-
CASSSFGGVNTEAFF
TGTGCCAGCAGTAGCTTCGGGGGGGTGAACACTGAAGCTTTCTTT
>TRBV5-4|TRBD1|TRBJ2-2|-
CASSWGQGEDPNTGELFF
TGTGCCAGCAGCTGGGGACAGGGAGAAGACCCCAACACCGGGGAGCTGTTTTTT
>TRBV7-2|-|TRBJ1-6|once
CASSLEPDSSPLHF
TGTGCCAGCAGCTTAGAGCCAGACAGTTCACCCCTCCACTTT
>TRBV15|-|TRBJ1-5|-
CATSRDNGDQPQHF
TGTGCCACCAGCCGGGACAATGGGGATCAGCCCCAGCATTTT
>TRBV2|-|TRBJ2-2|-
CASFSLRAGELFF
TGTGCCAGCTTTAGCCTCAGGGCCGGGGAGCTGTTTTTT
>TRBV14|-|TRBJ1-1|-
CASSLRGNTEAFF
TGTGCCAGCAGCCTGCGGGGGAACACTGAAGCTTTCTTT
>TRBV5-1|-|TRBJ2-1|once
CASSLGEILDEQFF
TGCGCCAGCAGCTTGGGTGAGATTCTTGATGAGCAGTTCTTC
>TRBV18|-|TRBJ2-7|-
CASRSSLSSYEQYF
TGTGCCAGCCGTAGTTCCCTGAGCTCCTACGAGCAGTACTTC
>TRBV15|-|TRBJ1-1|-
CATSRVSGNTEAFF
TGTGCCACCAGCAGAGTGTCAGGGAACACTGAAGCTTTCTTT
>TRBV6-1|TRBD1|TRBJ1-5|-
CASSEAGTGYLQPQHF
TGTGCCAGCAGTGAGGCCGGGACAGGATATCTGCAGCCCCAGCATTTT